This T cell receptor (beta chain) derives from a study of shared clonotypes between healthy human individuals (dated by TCRdb to 2018 to 2021). With respect to the entire study: A couple of women and three men aged 18 to 49 years were included in the cohort. For each donor, CD4 naive and CD4 memory were each run on three plates, CD8 naive on two plates, and CD8 memory on one plate. To estimate repertoire size and how much clonotype sharing occurs between individuals, the study deeply sequenced the blood TCR repertoires of roughly 5 healthy adults. Different laboratories and diverse techniques were used to prepare libraries and sequence TCR repertoires, to increase sequencing depth and limit assay-specific biases. Per donor, leukapheresis produced somewhere between about 0.85 and 9.5 billion PBMCs.

Using the deep immunoSEQ assay, TCR CDR3 regions were amplified from genomic DNA by multiplex PCR. For each cell subset, the extracted genomic DNA was distributed evenly across all wells of several immunoSEQ 96-well plates, and each plate served as one replicate. For sorted subsets, around 200 ng genomic DNA, equal to tens of thousands of T cell genomes, was loaded into each replicate PCR. Purified libraries were measured with a Qubit 3.0 fluorometer, size-checked on a Bioanalyzer 2100, and measured again with the KAPA Library Quantification kit. Every immunoSEQ 96-well plate was sequenced on a separate single-read 150-cycle Illumina NextSeq 550 flow cell. Per the source publication's procedure: Because the immunoSEQ output held only junctional sequences and lacked quality scores, the filtering could not match the filtering applied to full-length reads. To assign V/J genes and CDR3, sequences were annotated using PyIR, a Python wrapper for IgBLAST v1.9, with IMGT germline references. Reads were removed for weak V/J assignments (E-value above 1e-6), missing CDR3, stop codons, out-of-frame junctions, or ambiguous translated residues. V3J clonotypes were defined by identical inferred V gene, J gene, and CDR3 amino acid sequence. Percentage overlap between repertoires was computed as shared unique clonotypes divided by the size of the smaller repertoire. Three approaches were used to assess repertoire richness: RTK rarefaction, the Chao1 estimator, and Recon v2.1 estimates of unobserved clonotypes. For all TCRbeta clonotypes obtained by the gDNA method from a handful of donors, generation probabilities were computed with OLGA. The immuneACCESS repertoire file appears here via TCRdb, limited to in-frame rearrangements. These files lack a portion of the clones; in checked studies, under half of the deficit traces to unresolved V genes, and the cause of the others is not known. V and J calls and clone size are as listed in that table; D and trimming were resolved from the DNA. The sample table lists 950,000 to 1,100,000 clones, about 75% of them with a count of one. Approximately 1.5% of the sample belongs to the ten largest clones.

This clone was observed a few times. Its antigen is currently not known. No base qualities exist here, and no much larger clone lies one base off it. Donors were healthy HIV-negative adults with no recently reported acute infections or vaccinations. All donors were Caucasian adults living in Nashville, Tennessee, USA. Magnetic negative selection was used to enrich CD4+ T cells, after which naive cells were positively selected on CD45RA and the negative fraction became the memory subset. Blood was obtained by leukapheresis, after which PBMCs were separated by Ficoll-Histopaque density gradient centrifugation and cryopreserved in liquid nitrogen vapor phase. Analytical flow cytometry was used to check the purity and quantity of each magnetically sorted T cell population. From each sorted fraction, genomic DNA was isolated and quantified by UV absorbance on a Nanodrop 2000c. The paper as a whole reports these results and caveats: Sampling was restricted to blood, and TCR repertoires in tissue are likely to differ from TCR repertoires in blood. Pairwise subsampling led to the expectation that sequencing depth would affect the degree of clonotype sharing among donors. Clonotypes shared by all four sorted-subset donors showed higher generation probabilities than non-shared clonotypes. Incomplete sequencing was indicated by rarefaction of sorted-subset datasets, despite the large sequencing depth. Larger estimated clonotype richness was generally found for naive subsets than for memory subsets. Across a few donors, about 5.2% of naive CD4, over 3% of naive CD8, around 2.5% of memory CD4, and over 0.35% of memory CD8 clonotypes were shared. The genetic and exposure-history diversity represented was limited by the small number of donors.

The CDR3, from cysteine to phenylalanine, totals 17 residues. Kept here is only the CDR3 DNA, which spans 51 bases and is read in frame from base 1. The source is a man aged 18 to 30 in good health. The chain was built from TRBV21-1 and TRBJ2-7; TRBD2, as called in the table, went unchecked against the DNA. TRBV21-1 is a documented pseudogene. Sequences were obtained from memory CD4+ T cells sorted from blood. Explained via the paper, the cell subset or site label denotes: CD45RA-negative fraction. The nucleotide sequence is given as TGTGCCAGCAGCGGGGGGGCGCTAAGACCGGTTTCGTACGAGCAGTACTTC. Its translation reads: CASSGGALRPVSYEQYF.